Listed below are T cell receptor beta chains from one sample, sequenced in a study of blood T cell repertoires in COVID-19. TCRdb's copy holds only in-frame clones and misses some; the assay was immunoSEQ multiplex PCR. The data contain fewer than 450,000 clones, around nine tenths of them seen just once; the ten biggest clones take up roughly 3.5%. What was sequenced was peripheral blood. The receptors were sampled from a woman in her late teens or twenties who had recovered from COVID-19. Both conserved end residues are part of each CDR3. Each record gives: clone size, D gene, J gene, V gene, CDR3 DNA, CDR3 protein. A D gene is named only where the DNA matches it firmly. Clone size is shown for a subset of rows, as once, few, many or a class of expanded clone.

clone size: -; D gene: -; J gene: TRBJ2-5; V gene: TRBV7-2; CDR3 DNA: TGTGCCAGCAGCCTAATGCCAGGGCCGGAGACCCAGTACTTC; CDR3 protein: CASSLMPGPETQYF
clone size: -; D gene: TRBD2; J gene: TRBJ2-5; V gene: TRBV5-1; CDR3 DNA: TGCGCCAGCAGCTATGGTGATAGCGGGAGAATCTGGGAGACCCAGTACTTC; CDR3 protein: CASSYGDSGRIWETQYF
clone size: -; D gene: -; J gene: TRBJ2-3; V gene: TRBV4-1; CDR3 DNA: TGCGCCAGCAGCCTGCTGGAAGCGCCAGGCCCGGGGGATACGCAGTATTTT; CDR3 protein: CASSLLEAPGPGDTQYF
clone size: once; D gene: TRBD2; J gene: TRBJ2-3; V gene: TRBV7-8; CDR3 DNA: TGTGCCAGCAGCTCCCAGTTTGCGGGAGCTAGCACAGATACGCAGTATTTT; CDR3 protein: CASSSQFAGASTDTQYF
clone size: -; D gene: TRBD1; J gene: TRBJ1-5; V gene: TRBV7-2; CDR3 DNA: TGTGCCAGCAGCCATGGGGACAGGGGGGGCAATCAGCCCCAGCATTTT; CDR3 protein: CASSHGDRGGNQPQHF
clone size: -; D gene: TRBD1; J gene: TRBJ2-2; V gene: TRBV27; CDR3 DNA: TGTGCCAGCAGGAGACAGGGGGGCACCGGGGAGCTGTTTTTT; CDR3 protein: CASRRQGGTGELFF
clone size: -; D gene: TRBD2; J gene: TRBJ2-5; V gene: TRBV10-3; CDR3 DNA: TGTGCCATCAGTGTAGCGGGTAACCAAGAGACCCAGTACTTC; CDR3 protein: CAISVAGNQETQYF
clone size: -; D gene: TRBD1; J gene: TRBJ1-1; V gene: TRBV10-3; CDR3 DNA: TGTGCCATCAGTAATCCTACAGGGGGCACTGAAGCTTTCTTT; CDR3 protein: CAISNPTGGTEAFF
clone size: -; D gene: -; J gene: TRBJ2-2; V gene: TRBV19; CDR3 DNA: TGTGCCAGTAGTATTGGCGGAACGAACACCGGGGAGCTGTTTTTT; CDR3 protein: CASSIGGTNTGELFF
clone size: -; D gene: TRBD2; J gene: TRBJ2-2; V gene: TRBV11-3; CDR3 DNA: TGTGCCAGCAGCTCCCCGGGACTAGTTGTCAAGGGGGAGCTGTTTTTT; CDR3 protein: CASSSPGLVVKGELFF
clone size: -; D gene: -; J gene: TRBJ1-4; V gene: TRBV11-3; CDR3 DNA: TGTGCCAGCAGCCTAAGGACGGGGGCAACTAATGAAAAACTGTTTTTT; CDR3 protein: CASSLRTGATNEKLFF
clone size: -; D gene: TRBD1; J gene: TRBJ1-5; V gene: TRBV6-2/TRBV6-3; CDR3 DNA: TGTGCCAGCAGTTTCCCCGGGACAGGCAATCAGCCCCAGCATTTT; CDR3 protein: CASSFPGTGNQPQHF
clone size: -; D gene: -; J gene: TRBJ2-1; V gene: TRBV7-6; CDR3 DNA: TGTGCCAGCCGACGACTAGATTACAATGAGCAGTTCTTC; CDR3 protein: CASRRLDYNEQFF
clone size: few; D gene: TRBD2; J gene: TRBJ2-2; V gene: TRBV4-3; CDR3 DNA: TGCGCCAGCAGCTCGCGGACTAGCGGGATCACGAGCACCGGGGAGCTGTTTTTT; CDR3 protein: CASSSRTSGITSTGELFF
clone size: -; D gene: -; J gene: TRBJ2-5; V gene: TRBV7-9; CDR3 DNA: TGTGCCAGCAGCTTAATGGGAGGTGCAGAGACCCAGTACTTC; CDR3 protein: CASSLMGGAETQYF
clone size: -; D gene: TRBD2; J gene: TRBJ2-1; V gene: TRBV27; CDR3 DNA: TGTGCCAGCAGTTTATCCGGGACTAGACGTGAGCAGTTCTTC; CDR3 protein: CASSLSGTRREQFF
clone size: once; D gene: TRBD2; J gene: TRBJ2-1; V gene: TRBV4-1; CDR3 DNA: TGCGCCAGCAGCCAGGTGGGACTAGCGGACAATGAGCAGTTCTTC; CDR3 protein: CASSQVGLADNEQFF
clone size: -; D gene: TRBD2; J gene: TRBJ2-3; V gene: TRBV20-1; CDR3 DNA: TGCAGTGCTAAGCGGGGTGATACGCAGTATTTT; CDR3 protein: CSAKRGDTQYF
clone size: -; D gene: TRBD1; J gene: TRBJ1-3; V gene: TRBV19; CDR3 DNA: TGTGCCAGTACTTACCGGACAGGGCCTGGAAACACCATATATTTT; CDR3 protein: CASTYRTGPGNTIYF
clone size: -; D gene: TRBD2; J gene: TRBJ2-3; V gene: TRBV15; CDR3 DNA: TGTGCCACCAGCAGAGTCGGAGCGGGGGGCTTCACAGATACGCAGTATTTT; CDR3 protein: CATSRVGAGGFTDTQYF
clone size: -; D gene: TRBD2; J gene: TRBJ2-1; V gene: TRBV19; CDR3 DNA: TGTGCCAGTATCCCCAGGGCTAGCGGATACGACACCAATGAGCAGTTCTTC; CDR3 protein: CASIPRASGYDTNEQFF
clone size: -; D gene: -; J gene: TRBJ1-4; V gene: TRBV5-5; CDR3 DNA: TGTGCCAGCAGCAGCACAGTTACTGAAAAACTGTTTTTT; CDR3 protein: CASSSTVTEKLFF